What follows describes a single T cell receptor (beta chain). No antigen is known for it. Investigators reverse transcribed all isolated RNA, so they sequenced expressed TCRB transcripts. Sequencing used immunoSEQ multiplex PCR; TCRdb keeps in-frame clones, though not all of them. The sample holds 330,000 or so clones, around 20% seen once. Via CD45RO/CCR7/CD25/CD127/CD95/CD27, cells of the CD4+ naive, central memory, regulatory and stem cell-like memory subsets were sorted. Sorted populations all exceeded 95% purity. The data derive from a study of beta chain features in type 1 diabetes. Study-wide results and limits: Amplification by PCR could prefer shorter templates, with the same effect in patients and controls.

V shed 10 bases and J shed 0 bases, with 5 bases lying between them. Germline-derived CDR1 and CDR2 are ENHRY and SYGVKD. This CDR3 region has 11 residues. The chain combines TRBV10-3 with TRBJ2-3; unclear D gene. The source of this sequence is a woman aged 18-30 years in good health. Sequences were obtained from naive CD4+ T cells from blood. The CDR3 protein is CATFSTDTQYF. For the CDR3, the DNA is TGTGCCACTTTCAGCACAGATACGCAGTATTTT.